The entry below describes one T cell receptor beta chain. Its antigen is undetermined. The sample comes from a study of T cell responses to AZD1222 COVID-19 vaccine. Study-wide findings and caveats: Close to half of all spike-specific TCRs reportedly target regions of the variants that are unmutated. None of the repertoires were sampled until the peak T cell response had passed. Rises in breadth and depth of Spike-specific TCRs came after two AZD1222 doses.

The CDR3 has 17 residues. The J segment lost 5 bases and the V segment lost 4 bases, leaving 15 bases of the junction unmatched. Germline V gene data show CDR1 as SGHRS and CDR2 as YFSETQ. Repertoires were generated with immunoSEQ multiplex PCR, while TCRdb's copy carries only in-frame clones and drops some. Among over 100,000 clones listed, about 88% were seen once. The TCR sequence derives from an adult in good health. The chain combines TRBV5-1 with TRBJ2-5; TRBD1 agrees at 9 bases. The sample consisted of peripheral blood, taken on day 0 of AZD1222 vaccination. In nucleotides, the CDR3 is TGCGCCAGCAGCCGAACCCCGGGACAGGGTACTTGGGAGACCCAGTACTTC. Translation gives CASSRTPGQGTWETQYF.